These 24 T cell receptor beta chains came from one sample sequenced in a study of blood T cell repertoires in COVID-19. Data came from immunoSEQ multiplex PCR; TCRdb stores just in-frame clones and leaves some out. The sample comprises about 210,000 clones, roughly 79% of which are singletons, and around 9% rests with the top ten. The sample comprised PBMCs or T cells enriched from blood (not recorded which). These receptors were collected from a woman aged 45-65 years with acute COVID-19.

Comment on this clone: The limits of the CDR3 on the DNA are not certain, so only TCRdb's listed CDR3 is given. The chain couples TRBV10-2 to TRBJ2-7; TRBD2, the table's D call, lacks a check against the DNA. CDR1 and CDR2 from the germline V gene are WSHSY and SAAADI. The CDR3 adds up to 12 amino acids, both ends counted. The CDR3 reads CASSSSAYEQYF.

This rearrangement joins TRBV6-5 to TRBJ2-1, with 10 bases fitting TRBD2. This CDR3 contains 15 residues. V was pared by 0 bases and J by 4 bases, with 0 bases of the junction left unmatched. The V gene's germline CDR1 is MNHEY and CDR2 SVGAGI. CDR3 residues: CASSYSTSGYNEQFF. In DNA form, the CDR3 reads TGTGCCAGCAGTTACTCGACTAGCGGGTACAATGAGCAGTTCTTC.

This chain uses TRBV5-1 with TRBJ1-1; TRBD1 is a possible D gene (5 bases). This CDR3 spans 15 amino acids. The germline V and J ends were trimmed by 4 bases and 0 bases, with 13 bases remaining between them. Looked up from germline, CDR1 is SGHRS and CDR2 is YFSETQ. The DNA of the CDR3 is TGCGCCAGCAGCCTCGGACAAGTGATGAACACTGAAGCTTTCTTT. Its protein is CASSLGQVMNTEAFF.

The gene calls are TRBV4-2 and TRBJ2-1; TRBD1 matches at 7 bases. V was clipped by 2 bases and J by 13 bases; unmatched bases: 11. The germline V gene has CDR1 LGHNA and CDR2 YNFKEQ. The CDR3 length is 14 residues. DNA for the CDR3: TGTGCCAGCAGCCAACCCGGACAGGCGCCACCCCAGTTCTTC. Its translation is CASSQPGQAPPQFF.

This clone came up once. This sequence joins TRBV3-1 (or the pseudogene TRBV3-2) and TRBJ2-3; 8 nucleotides line up with TRBD1. V lost 8 bases and J lost 3; bases outside the gene matches: 10. Germline V gene sequence: CDR1 LGHDT, CDR2 YNNKEL (reference sequence). The CDR3 spans 15 residues. CDR3 sequence: CASSLATGVTDTQYF. DNA for the CDR3: TGTGCCAGCTCCCTGGCGACAGGGGTTACAGATACGCAGTATTTT.

This chain links TRBV4-1 with TRBJ1-1; 10 nucleotides line up with TRBD1. V was pared by 5 bases and J by 1 base, with 4 bases of the junction left unmatched. The CDR3 has 15 residues. CDR1 is MGHRA and CDR2 is YSYEKL in the germline V gene. In DNA form, the CDR3 reads TGCGCCAGCAGCTCCCGGACAGGGGGGAACACTGAAGCTTTCTTT. Its translation is CASSSRTGGNTEAFF.

The chain employs TRBV3-1 (or the pseudogene TRBV3-2) and TRBJ2-7; 8 nucleotides line up with TRBD2. This CDR3 is built from 14 residues. Germline CDR1 reads LGHDT; CDR2 reads YNNKEL (reference sequence). The V gene end was trimmed by 1 base and the J gene end by 7 bases; junction bases not matched to a gene: 6. DNA of the CDR3: TGTGCCAGCAGCCAAGGCCGGGGGGGCTGGGAGCAGTACTTC. It specifies CASSQGRGGWEQYF.

The chain uses TRBV6-5 and TRBJ1-4; D may be TRBD1 (6 bases). The CDR3 contains 15 residues. Germline V gene sequence: CDR1 MNHEY, CDR2 SVGAGI. With 5 bases removed from V and 8 bases from J, the gap between germline ends came to 18 bases. CDR3 nucleotides: TGTGCCAGCAGTCCGCAGGACAGAAGACGGGAAAAACTGTTTTTT. It is translated as CASSPQDRRREKLFF.

J is TRBJ2-1 and V is TRBV6-2 or TRBV6-3, with D possibly matching TRBD2 (5 bases). The V gene's germline CDR1 is MNHEY and CDR2 SVGEGT. V was clipped by 4 bases and J by 6 bases, with 22 bases between them. CDR3 length: 17 amino acids. The CDR3 DNA follows: TGTGCCAGCAGTTTCGGTAGTAGGAAGGGAGTCGGCAATGAGCAGTTCTTC. Its translation is CASSFGSRKGVGNEQFF.

This clone was picked up one time. J is TRBJ2-7 and V is TRBV18; 7 positions agree with TRBD1. CDR1 is KGHSH, CDR2 LQKENI, per germline. The CDR3 extends over 14 amino acids. The J segment lost 6 bases and the V segment lost 3 bases, leaving 8 bases of the junction unmatched. CDR3 coding DNA: TGTGCCAGCTCACCGGGGGACAGCTTCCGCGAGCAGTACTTC. Protein sequence: CASSPGDSFREQYF.

V usage is TRBV11-2 and J usage is TRBJ1-5; D is undetermined. V was trimmed by 4 bases and J by 4 bases, leaving 5 bases between them. In germline, CDR1 is SGHAT, CDR2 FQNNGV. The CDR3 loop spans 12 amino acids. CDR3 loop: CASSSLNQPQHF. The CDR3 coding sequence is TGTGCCAGCAGCTCTTTAAATCAGCCCCAGCATTTT.

CDR3 amino acids: CASRLGTSGTDTQYF. The CDR3 DNA sequence: TGTGCCAGCAGACTCGGGACTAGCGGCACAGATACGCAGTATTTT. The chain joins TRBV7-2 to TRBJ2-3; 10 bases agree with TRBD2. The CDR3 consists of 15 residues. Germline V gives CDR1 SGHTA, CDR2 FQGNSA. Trimming at V came to 6 bases and at J to 1 base, leaving 4 bases not matched to a gene.

The rearrangement joins TRBV5-1 to TRBJ2-3; D gene unclear. Trimming cost V 4 bases and J 3 bases, with 6 bases left between them. Looked up from germline, CDR1 is SGHRS and CDR2 is YFSETQ. There are 12 residues in the CDR3. CDR3 sequence: CASSPQTDTQYF. As DNA, the CDR3 is TGCGCCAGCAGCCCACAGACAGATACGCAGTATTTT. The complete variable domain, with remaining parts taken from reference TRBV5-1 and TRBJ2-3, reads KAGVTQTPRYLIKTRGQQVTLSCSPISGHRSVSWYQQTPGQGLQFLFEYFSETQRNKGNFPGRFSGRQFSNSRSEMNVSTLELGDSALYLCASSPQTDTQYFGPGTRLTVL.

V and J are TRBV30 and TRBJ1-6, with 8 bases identical to TRBD1. Germline CDR1 is GTSNPN and CDR2 is SVGIG (reference sequence). J gave up 8 bases and V 1 base, and 1 base lay outside the gene matches. The length of the CDR3 is 13 residues. The CDR3 DNA sequence: TGTGCCTGGAGTGGGACAGGGCATTCACCCCTCCACTTT. Translated: CAWSGTGHSPLHF.

The chain recombines TRBV6-5 with TRBJ1-6, with TRBD1 matching over 8 bases. CDR3 length: 15 residues. Looked up from germline, CDR1 is MNHEY and CDR2 is SVGAGI. Trimming removed 7 bases from V and 4 bases from J; junction bases left unmatched: 6. The CDR3 coding sequence is TGTGCCAGCATCCGGACAGGGATTTATAATTCACCCCTCCACTTT. Translated, it gives CASIRTGIYNSPLHF.

CDR3 loop: CASSRTSGGYNEQFF. The DNA for the CDR3 is TGTGCCAGCAGCCGGACTAGCGGGGGCTACAATGAGCAGTTCTTC. This chain joins TRBV14 and TRBJ2-1; 13 bases match TRBD2. Germline CDR1 is SGHDN and CDR2 is FVKESK. V gave up 4 bases and J gave up 3 bases; unmatched junction bases: 0. There are 15 residues in the CDR3.

About this clone itself: The junction shows a germline mismatch at one end, possibly a read error. V usage is TRBV4-1 and J usage is TRBJ2-7, with D maybe TRBD2 (5 bases). This CDR3 region has 13 residues. CDR1 and CDR2 from the germline V gene are MGHRA and YSYEKL. The CDR3 is CASSQDEGWAASF. DNA for the CDR3: TGCGCCAGCAGCCAAGATGAGGGCTGGGCGGCGTCCTTC.

A word on this clone: At one of its ends the junction is not consistent with the germline gene, which may arise from a read error. The CDR3 loop is CASSSLEAGDGEQYF. The DNA of the CDR3 is TGTGCTAGCAGCTCTCTGGAAGCGGGGGATGGCGAGCAGTACTTC. This chain connects TRBV7-7 to TRBJ2-7; 8 bases fit TRBD2. CDR1 SSHAT and CDR2 FNYEAQ come from the germline V gene (reference sequence). This CDR3 spans 15 amino acids.

The rearrangement links TRBV12-2 to TRBJ1-2. TRBV12-2 is described as a pseudogene. This CDR3 is built from 17 residues. In DNA form, the CDR3 reads TGTGCAAGTCGCCACAAAAATTGGGGGGGCGTTTGCTATGGCTACACCTTC. The encoded protein is CASRHKNWGGVCYGYTF.

With respect to this clone: The sample has other DNA sequences that encode this CDR3 too. This chain connects TRBV12-3 or TRBV12-4 to TRBJ1-2; perhaps TRBD1 as D (5 bases). The germline V and J ends were trimmed by 4 bases and 4 bases, with 7 bases remaining between them. The CDR3 is made up of 12 amino acids. CDR3 residues: CASSSDSYGYTF. The CDR3 DNA sequence: TGTGCCAGCAGTTCAGACAGCTATGGCTACACCTTC.

This rearrangement joins TRBV7-2 to TRBJ2-1; TRBD2 matches 9 bases. The CDR3 has 14 amino acids. Trimming cost V 7 bases and J 7 bases; bases outside gene matches: 8. CDR1 is SGHTA and CDR2 is FQGNSA in the germline V gene. CDR3 nucleotide sequence: TGTGCCAGCACCCTTAGCGGGAGAATGAATGAGCAGTTCTTC. It specifies CASTLSGRMNEQFF.

The chain employs TRBV19 and TRBJ2-6; 8 nucleotides align to TRBD1. The CDR3 is made up of 16 amino acids. Germline CDR1 and CDR2: LNHDA and SQIVND (reference sequence). J lost 1 base, V lost 8 bases, and 7 bases had no gene match. The CDR3 region is CASGTGIPSGANVLTF. Here the CDR3 DNA reads TGTGCCAGTGGGACAGGAATACCGTCTGGGGCCAACGTCCTGACTTTC.

V and J are TRBV27 and TRBJ2-2; 8 bases align to TRBD2. V trimming: 9 bases; J trimming: 3 bases; junction bases outside the gene matches: 6. The CDR3 has 14 residues. CDR1 is MNHEY and CDR2 is SMNVEV in the germline V gene (reference sequence). CDR3 coding DNA: TGTGCCAGTAGGCTGCGGGAGGACACCGGGGAGCTGTTTTTT. Translation gives CASRLREDTGELFF.

The rearrangement joins TRBV2 to TRBJ1-4; D unresolved. Germline V lookup: CDR1 SNHLY, CDR2 FYNNEI. The CDR3 is made up of 13 amino acids. Trimming took off 7 bases at V and 2 bases at J, with 8 bases between the two ends. CDR3 DNA: TGTGCCAGCACCTCTATGACTAATGAAAAACTGTTTTTT. Protein: CASTSMTNEKLFF.